This TCR beta chain comes out of a study of cytomegalovirus exposure and HLA in healthy donors. This clone was observed a few times. PCR primers comprised 60 Vbeta and 13 Jbeta primers. TCRdb's copy holds only in-frame clones and misses some; the assay was immunoSEQ multiplex PCR. The table includes 100,000 to 150,000 clones, 74% detected once. The sequenced material came from PBMCs. The clonotype was recovered from a woman between 45 and 60 years old in good health and CMV-seropositive.

DNA of the CDR3: TGTGCCAGCAGTGAATATAATGACAGGGACACTGAAGCTTTCTTT. Translation gives CASSEYNDRDTEAFF. This sequence joins TRBV25-1 and TRBJ1-1, with 7 bases identical to TRBD1. The germline V gene has CDR1 MGHDK and CDR2 SYGVNS. The CDR3 spans 15 residues. V was clipped by 0 bases and J by 3 bases; unmatched bases: 4.